One sample yielded the 32 T cell receptor beta chains listed below, sequenced in a study of monozygotic twins with inflammatory bowel disease. Following a re-call of the 5' RACE reads, TCRdb has one entry per CDR3 protein and lacks DNA. In total, the table holds some 150,000 distinct CDR3 sequences. Source material: blood. The receptors were sampled from a human donor with ulcerative colitis or Crohn's disease, or a healthy co-twin of an affected twin (not recorded which).

The chain recombines TRBV20-1 with TRBJ2-1; TCRdb designates TRBD1, a call that cannot be tested without DNA. The CDR3 loop spans 14 amino acids. Looked up from germline, CDR1 is DFQATT and CDR2 is SNEGSKA (reference sequence). CDR3 protein: CSPRGGLSYNEQFF.

V usage is TRBV20-1 and J usage is TRBJ2-5; TCRdb outputs TRBD2, but without DNA this stays unchecked. The germline V gene has CDR1 DFQATT and CDR2 SNEGSKA (reference sequence). The CDR3 length is 18 residues. The chain's CDR3 is CSASVGGRLAGMEETQYF.

The chain combines TRBV7-3 with TRBJ2-3. The CDR3 is 14 amino acids. Germline V gene data show CDR1 as SGHTA and CDR2 as FQGTGA. CDR3 protein: CASSTTTSSYTQYF.

CDR3 protein: CASSRDQRGRDAFF. V and J are TRBV4-3 and TRBJ1-1; TCRdb indicates TRBD1, and absent DNA this call remains unverified. From germline, CDR1 is LGHNA and CDR2 YSLEER. This CDR3 is 14 amino acids long.

The chain recombines TRBV6-5 with TRBJ2-3; checking the TCRdb D call of TRBD1 is not possible without DNA. The V gene's germline CDR1 is MNHEY and CDR2 SVGAGI. CDR3 length: 15 residues. Here the CDR3 reads CASSYGGGSSDTQYF.

V usage is TRBV18 and J usage is TRBJ1-1. The CDR3 totals 15 residues. Germline-derived CDR1 and CDR2 are KGHSH and LQKENI. The CDR3 sequence: CASSPIRIVNTEAFF.

The genes are TRBV5-1 and TRBJ2-2; as DNA is missing, the TRBD2 call by TCRdb cannot be tested. The CDR3 contains 16 residues. Germline-derived CDR1 and CDR2 are SGHRS and YFSETQ. The CDR3 reads CATYSGTATNTGELFF.

The genes are TRBV27 and TRBJ2-7; the TCRdb call, TRBD2, lacks DNA for checking. The CDR3 has 14 amino acids. Per germline, CDR1 MNHEY and CDR2 SMNVEV (reference sequence). The chain's CDR3 is CASSPRRLAKEKYF.

The chain couples TRBV6-1 to TRBJ1-1. The V gene's germline CDR1 is MNHNS and CDR2 SASEGT. This CDR3 is built from 14 residues. This CDR3 is CASRPRVRATEAFF.

The chain recombines TRBV20-1 with TRBJ2-2; TCRdb reports TRBD1, a call that lacks DNA to check it against. Germline loops: CDR1 DFQATT, CDR2 SNEGSKA (reference sequence). The CDR3 covers 14 residues. The CDR3 region is CSARGTEVAGELFF.

The chain couples TRBV4-3 to TRBJ2-7; lacking DNA, the TRBD2 call made by TCRdb goes unchecked. CDR3 length: 15 amino acids. The germline CDR1 and CDR2 sequences are LGHNA and YSLEER. The chain's CDR3 is CASSKLAGGPYEQYF.

This chain joins TRBV4-2 and TRBJ1-5; checking the TCRdb D call of TRBD1 is not possible without DNA. Germline values: CDR1 LGHNA, CDR2 YNFKEQ. The CDR3 is 17 amino acids. CDR3 sequence reads: CASSQGSGGDRNQPQHF.

V usage is TRBV5-4 and J usage is TRBJ1-2. CDR3 size: 14 residues. In germline, CDR1 is SGHNT, CDR2 YYREEE (reference sequence). The CDR3 spells CASSSDSSTYGYTF.

V gene TRBV24-1 combines with J gene TRBJ2-5; TCRdb selects TRBD1, and the lack of DNA leaves this call unchecked. Germline V gene lookup returns CDR1 KGHDR and CDR2 SFDVKD. This CDR3 contains 16 residues. The CDR3 sequence is CATSDPGTVYQETQYF.

The V gene is TRBV2, the J gene TRBJ2-3. Germline V lookup: CDR1 SNHLY, CDR2 FYNNEI. This CDR3 has 12 residues. The CDR3 sequence: CASTSSTDTQYF.

The chain has TRBV11-2 and TRBJ2-7; without DNA, the TCRdb call of TRBD1 cannot be checked. CDR1 is SGHAT and CDR2 is FQNNGV in the germline V gene. This CDR3 spans 14 amino acids. CDR3 sequence reads: CASSSWDRGNEQYF.

V and J are TRBV7-8 and TRBJ1-5; lacking DNA, the TRBD1 call made by TCRdb goes unchecked. Germline CDR1 is SGHVS and CDR2 is FQNEAQ. The CDR3 length is 15 residues. This chain's CDR3 is CASSLDRARSQPQHF.

V and J are TRBV7-3 and TRBJ2-2; the D call of TRBD1 rests on TCRdb alone, since no DNA is present to check it. Germline loops: CDR1 SGHTA, CDR2 FQGTGA. The CDR3 spans 13 residues. CDR3 sequence: CASSLQGTGELFF. Together with reference TRBV7-3 and TRBJ2-2, the CDR3 gives the full variable domain: GAGVSQTPSNKVTEKGKYVELRCDPISGHTALYWYRQSLGQGPEFLIYFQGTGAADDSGLPNDRFFAVRPEGSVSTLKIQRTERGDSAVYLCASSLQGTGELFFGEGSRLTVL.

The chain carries TRBV6-5 and TRBJ1-2; TCRdb's assignment of TRBD1 cannot be checked, as there is no DNA. The CDR3 contains 13 residues. Germline CDR1 and CDR2: MNHEY and SVGAGI. CDR3 residues: CASRRRGFFGYTF.

The V gene is TRBV5-6, the J gene TRBJ1-2; lacking DNA, the TRBD1 call made by TCRdb goes unchecked. The CDR3 consists of 15 residues. The V gene's germline CDR1 is SGHDT and CDR2 YYEEEE. CDR3 region: CASSLIQGQKDGYTF.

The chain employs TRBV6-5 and TRBJ2-3; TCRdb gives TRBD1 as the D gene, but with no DNA this cannot be confirmed. CDR3 length: 18 residues. Germline V lookup: CDR1 MNHEY, CDR2 SVGAGI. The CDR3 region is CASSYSNQGGTLQDTQYF.

V is TRBV4-1 and J is TRBJ2-1; TCRdb indicates TRBD1, and absent DNA this call remains unverified. This CDR3 has 14 amino acids. CDR1 MGHRA and CDR2 YSYEKL come from the germline V gene. The CDR3 sequence: CASSQGDRGRRWFF.

The chain carries TRBV12-3 or TRBV12-4 and TRBJ2-7; the TRBD1 assignment by TCRdb is unverifiable without DNA. The CDR3 contains 14 residues. The CDR3 protein is CASTYGTATYEQYF.

V is TRBV12-3 or TRBV12-4 and J is TRBJ2-7; TCRdb calls TRBD1, which cannot be checked without DNA. The CDR3 is 12 residues long. CDR3 in amino acids: CASRYSGGEQYF.

The chain uses TRBV15 and TRBJ2-7; TCRdb calls TRBD1, which cannot be checked without DNA. This CDR3 has 17 residues. Germline CDR1 is LNHNV and CDR2 is YYDKDF (reference sequence). The CDR3 sequence: CATSRGYKSTGFYEQYF.

The rearrangement uses TRBV28 and TRBJ2-1. The CDR3 loop spans 15 amino acids. Germline CDR1 reads MDHEN; CDR2 reads SYDVKM. The CDR3 loop reads CASSPITPSYNEQFF.

The chain couples TRBV20-1 to TRBJ2-7. In germline, CDR1 is DFQATT, CDR2 SNEGSKA (reference sequence). CDR3 length: 11 residues. CDR3 sequence reads: CSASGSYEQYF.

This chain joins TRBV7-3 and TRBJ2-2; no DNA is available, so the TRBD1 call from TCRdb remains unchecked. The length of the CDR3 is 16 residues. CDR1 is SGHTA and CDR2 is FQGTGA in the germline V gene. The CDR3 spells CASREPGTGNTGELFF.

The chain carries TRBV28 and TRBJ2-7; TCRdb picks TRBD1, but there is no DNA to check that call. Germline CDR1 and CDR2: MDHEN and SYDVKM. The CDR3 is 16 amino acids. The CDR3 protein is CASVPSRGRFFYEQYF.

The chain joins TRBV25-1 to TRBJ1-2. CDR3 length equals 13 residues. Germline CDR1 reads MGHDK; CDR2 reads SYGVNS. CDR3 sequence: CASSTLGGAGYTF.

The rearrangement links TRBV10-3 to TRBJ2-7. Germline loops: CDR1 ENHRY, CDR2 SYGVKD. This CDR3 has 12 amino acids. The CDR3 region is CALRGDSYEQYF.

The rearrangement uses TRBV10-3 and TRBJ2-3; the TCRdb call, TRBD2, lacks DNA for checking. This CDR3 spans 14 amino acids. The germline gives CDR1 ENHRY, CDR2 SYGVKD. CDR3 region: CAISDGLAGDTQYF.